The 9 T cell receptor beta chains in this list originate from one sample, sequenced in a study of tissue T cells after allogeneic stem cell transplantation. The method was immunoSEQ multiplex PCR; TCRdb's version includes in-frame clones alone and lacks a portion of them. The profile shows 15,000 to 20,000 clones, approximately 70% of them singletons. The source material was spleen. The origin of the receptors is a female BALB/c mouse in good health. These mice share the MHC haplotype H2-d.

Note on this clone: Each gene name is a mouse one. Read data end 1 residue before the CDR3 end; the end is taken from the germline J gene. This chain uses TRBV29 with TRBJ1-1, with D hard to call. Per the germline V gene, CDR1 is MSHET and CDR2 is SYDVDS. The CDR3 has 11 amino acids. The V and J ends lost 8 bases and 6 bases respectively, with 10 bases between them. The DNA read from the CDR3 is TGTGCTAGCGATGGGGAACCAGAAGTCTTC. This translates into CASDGEPEVF. The entire CDR3 protein reads CASDGEPEVFF.

This clone was detected a few times. The gene names given are mouse names. The CDR3 goes on 1 residue after the read ends, and that part is filled in from the germline J gene. Other nucleotide sequences from this sample produce the same CDR3. The V and J genes are TRBV4 and TRBJ2-7, with 12 bases matching TRBD2. Germline CDR1 LGHDT, CDR2 YNNKQL (reference sequence). J gave up 3 bases and V 4 bases, and 1 base lay outside the gene matches. The CDR3 sequence is 14 residues long. The CDR3 bases that were read are TGTGCCAGCAGCTGGGACTGGGGGGTCTATGAACAGTAC. This translates into CASSWDWGVYEQY. The CDR3, in full, reads CASSWDWGVYEQYF.

As concerns this clone: Genes and germline come from the mouse. The CDR3 goes on 1 residue after the read ends, and that part is filled in from the germline J gene. The gene calls are TRBV13-1 and TRBJ1-1; D is unresolved. Trimming shortened V by 1 base and J by 5 bases, and 6 bases separated the two germline ends. Germline values: CDR1 NSHNY, CDR2 SYGAGN. The CDR3 length is 12 residues. The CDR3 bases that were read are TGTGCCAGCAGTGATCAGGAGACAGAAGTCTTC. It translates to CASSDQETEVF. The entire CDR3 is CASSDQETEVFF.

Comment on this clone: The gene names given are mouse names. The read is 1 residue too short to cover the CDR3 end, so that end is filled in from the germline J gene. The chain recombines TRBV13-2 with TRBJ2-4; D is undetermined. V was trimmed by 0 bases and J by 5 bases, leaving 7 bases between them. CDR1 and CDR2 (germline): NNHNN, SYGAGS (reference sequence). This CDR3 is built from 13 residues. The CDR3 here is CASGDGGLNTLYF. CDR3 DNA (partial): TGTGCCAGCGGTGATGGCGGGTTAAACACCTTGTAC.

As concerns this clone: The genes and germline here are from mouse. The read gets to within 1 residue of the CDR3 end, and the germline J gene fills in the rest. This chain uses TRBV31 with TRBJ1-6; possibly TRBD1 for D (6 bases). TRBJ1-6 is noted as an ORF with a role that remains uncertain. The CDR3 is 14 amino acids. Germline V gene sequence: CDR1 GKSSPN, CDR2 SITVG. The V gene lost 5 bases and the J gene lost 7 bases, with 15 bases spanning the gap. Partial CDR3 DNA: TGTGCCTGGGGGTCACAGGGTTGGAATTCGCCCCTCTAC. Translation gives CAWGSQGWNSPLY. The full-length CDR3 reads as CAWGSQGWNSPLYF.

In the case of this clone: Any gene name here is a mouse gene name. The missing CDR3 end, 1 residue past where the read stops, is filled in from the germline J gene. The rearrangement links TRBV2 to TRBJ2-2; D not resolved. This CDR3 contains 15 residues. V was trimmed by 0 bases and J by 1 base, leaving 6 bases between them. CDR1 LGHNA and CDR2 YSYQKL come from the germline V gene. The chain's CDR3 is CASSQDGINTGQLYF. Incomplete CDR3 DNA: TGTGCCAGCAGCCAAGATGGCATAAACACCGGGCAGCTCTAC.

As for this clone: Mouse germline and gene names are used. The read terminates 1 residue ahead of where the CDR3 ends, so the germline J gene completes it. The chain employs TRBV13-1 and TRBJ1-2; weak D call: TRBD1 (6 bases). This CDR3 spans 14 amino acids. V lost 5 bases and J 0 bases, leaving 11 bases between the germline ends. From germline, CDR1 is NSHNY and CDR2 SYGAGN. CDR3 DNA (partial): TGTGCCAGCAGCCCGACAGGTGCAAACTCCGACTACACC. This codes for CASSPTGANSDYT. The full-length CDR3 reads as CASSPTGANSDYTF.

A word on this clone: Germline and genes: mouse. The read comes to an end 1 residue before the CDR3 does, leaving the germline J gene to fill in the end. The rearrangement links TRBV13-3 to TRBJ2-5; TRBD1 matches at 9 bases. The CDR3 loop spans 13 amino acids. The germline V gene encodes CDR1 NNHDY and CDR2 SYVADS. Trimming cost V 5 bases and J 2 bases; bases outside gene matches: 0. Partial CDR3 DNA: TGTGCCAGCAGGACAGGGGGCCAAGACACCCAGTAC. Residues: CASRTGGQDTQY. The full CDR3 is CASRTGGQDTQYF.

A remark on this clone: Gene names refer to mouse genes. The CDR3 end falls 1 residue outside the read, so it is completed with the germline J gene. The gene calls are TRBV13-3 and TRBJ2-3, with a weak D call TRBD1 (5 bases). There are 15 residues in the CDR3. V was clipped by 0 bases and J by 0 bases, with 8 bases between them. Germline assignment: CDR1 NNHDY and CDR2 SYVADS. The CDR3 loop reads CASSDDRSSAETLYF. The covered CDR3 bases are TGTGCCAGCAGTGATGACAGGAGTAGTGCAGAAACGCTGTAT.